This T cell receptor beta chain stems from a study of cytomegalovirus exposure and HLA in healthy donors. The PCR made use of 60 Vbeta and 13 Jbeta primers. The data were produced by immunoSEQ multiplex PCR, yet TCRdb's version contains in-frame clones alone and is incomplete. The table counts 70,000 or so clones; 0.83% lies in the top ten. Per germline, CDR1 MNHEY and CDR2 SMNVEV (reference sequence). CDR3 length: 14 residues. The V gene lost 2 bases and the J gene lost 0 bases, with 7 bases spanning the gap. The receptor comes from a boy younger than 18 in good health and CMV-seronegative. The sequenced sample was PBMCs. The chain has TRBV27 and TRBJ1-1; D gene uncertain. The CDR3 here is CASSLVPVNTEAFF. CDR3 DNA sequence: TGTGCCAGCAGTTTAGTCCCGGTGAACACTGAAGCTTTCTTT.